This is a list of T cell receptor beta chains from one sample in a study of T cells in Graves' hyperthyroidism and ophthalmopathy. TCRdb re-derived calls from the multiplex PCR reads in MiXCR, one entry per CDR3 protein. The data show about 480,000 distinct CDR3 sequences, under 25% seen once. The sequenced material came from blood. The receptors shown here come from a woman aged 70-85 years with Graves' ophthalmopathy. The CDR3 runs from the conserved cysteine through the conserved F or W. The D gene is left open where the match is weak. The size of a clone is reported for some rows only, either as once, few or many, or as a class for expanded clones.

abundance: -
v_gene: TRBV6-5
d_gene: -
j_gene: TRBJ1-1
len: 17
CDR3nt: TGTGCCAGCAGTTACTCTCCAGGATTGAGTGGCGGTACTGAAGCTTTCTTT
CDR3aa: CASSYSPGLSGGTEAFF

abundance: -
v_gene: TRBV11-2
d_gene: -
j_gene: TRBJ2-3
len: 17
CDR3nt: TGTGCCAGCAGCTTAGTGGCGGCTTCAGGGAGCACAGATACGCAGTATTTT
CDR3aa: CASSLVAASGSTDTQYF

abundance: few
v_gene: TRBV2
d_gene: TRBD2
j_gene: TRBJ2-3
len: 17
CDR3nt: TGTGCCAGCAGTGACCTTAGCGGGAGTTTGGGCACAGATACGCAGTATTTT
CDR3aa: CASSDLSGSLGTDTQYF

abundance: few
v_gene: TRBV12-3/TRBV12-4
d_gene: TRBD1
j_gene: TRBJ2-3
len: 16
CDR3nt: TGTGCCAGCAGTTTGGGCGTGAGGACAGGCCGAGATACGCAGTATTTT
CDR3aa: CASSLGVRTGRDTQYF

abundance: many
v_gene: TRBV27
d_gene: TRBD1
j_gene: TRBJ1-2
len: 14
CDR3nt: TGTGCCAGCAGCCTTCGACAGGGTGCAGGAGGCTACACCTTC
CDR3aa: CASSLRQGAGGYTF

abundance: -
v_gene: TRBV24-1
d_gene: TRBD1
j_gene: TRBJ2-6
len: 17
CDR3nt: TGTGCCACCAGTGGTACCACAGGGGGCACTGGGGCCAACGTCCTGACTTTC
CDR3aa: CATSGTTGGTGANVLTF

abundance: -
v_gene: TRBV6-1
d_gene: TRBD1
j_gene: TRBJ1-1
len: 15
CDR3nt: TGTGCCAGCAGTGAAGCTCAGGGGGAAGGTACTGAAGCTTTCTTT
CDR3aa: CASSEAQGEGTEAFF

abundance: many
v_gene: TRBV28
d_gene: TRBD1
j_gene: TRBJ2-7
len: 14
CDR3nt: TGTGCCAGCCCTTTGGGACAGGGGACATACGAGCAGTACTTC
CDR3aa: CASPLGQGTYEQYF

abundance: -
v_gene: TRBV27
d_gene: -
j_gene: TRBJ2-7
len: 13
CDR3nt: TGTGCCACTTACGTAGACAGCTCCTACGAGCAGTACTTC
CDR3aa: CATYVDSSYEQYF

abundance: -
v_gene: TRBV18
d_gene: -
j_gene: TRBJ1-2
len: 14
CDR3nt: TGTGCCAGCTCACCACAGACAGAAGGCTATGGCTACACCTTC
CDR3aa: CASSPQTEGYGYTF

abundance: -
v_gene: TRBV5-1
d_gene: TRBD1
j_gene: TRBJ1-1
len: 14
CDR3nt: TGCGCCAGCAGCTTGTCAACACAGGGGGACAAAGCTTTCTTT
CDR3aa: CASSLSTQGDKAFF

abundance: many
v_gene: TRBV27
d_gene: -
j_gene: TRBJ2-3
len: 15
CDR3nt: TGTGCCAGCAGTCCCCACTACAAGAAGGGAGATACGCAGTATTTT
CDR3aa: CASSPHYKKGDTQYF

abundance: few
v_gene: TRBV9
d_gene: -
j_gene: TRBJ2-1
len: 14
CDR3nt: TGTGCCAGCAGCGTAGACTGGATAAACAATGAGCAGTTCTTC
CDR3aa: CASSVDWINNEQFF

abundance: -
v_gene: TRBV7-2
d_gene: TRBD1
j_gene: TRBJ2-1
len: 15
CDR3nt: TGTGCCAGCAGCTCCCCCGGGACAGGCTCCAATGAGCAGTTCTTC
CDR3aa: CASSSPGTGSNEQFF

abundance: few
v_gene: TRBV15
d_gene: -
j_gene: TRBJ2-3
len: 17
CDR3nt: TGTGCCACCAGCAGATCTTGGAGGGTGTCGGGACCAGATACGCAGTATTTT
CDR3aa: CATSRSWRVSGPDTQYF

abundance: few
v_gene: TRBV3-1
d_gene: TRBD2
j_gene: TRBJ2-3
len: 15
CDR3nt: TGTGCCAGCAGCCGAGAGGGACTATCGGCAGATACGCAGTATTTT
CDR3aa: CASSREGLSADTQYF

abundance: many
v_gene: TRBV2
d_gene: TRBD2
j_gene: TRBJ2-7
len: 14
CDR3nt: TGTGCCAGCTGCCCAAGCGGGAGCTCCTACGAGCAGTACTTC
CDR3aa: CASCPSGSSYEQYF

abundance: -
v_gene: TRBV9
d_gene: -
j_gene: TRBJ1-2
len: 14
CDR3nt: TGTGCCAGCAGCGAAAGATCCTATAACTATGGCTACACCTTC
CDR3aa: CASSERSYNYGYTF

abundance: many
v_gene: TRBV2
d_gene: -
j_gene: TRBJ1-1
len: 15
CDR3nt: TGTGCCAGCAGTGAACAGCCGGGGTTGGACACTGAAGCTTTCTTT
CDR3aa: CASSEQPGLDTEAFF

abundance: -
v_gene: TRBV3-1
d_gene: TRBD2
j_gene: TRBJ2-3
len: 18
CDR3nt: TGTGCCAGCAGCCTCAGGGGCTTAGCGGGAGGACCCCGGTTTGGGCAGTATTTT
CDR3aa: CASSLRGLAGGPRFGQYF

abundance: many
v_gene: TRBV19
d_gene: -
j_gene: TRBJ1-2
len: 15
CDR3nt: TGTGCCAGTAACCGCGGGGACAAGGCCAACTATGGCTACACCTTC
CDR3aa: CASNRGDKANYGYTF

abundance: -
v_gene: TRBV7-3
d_gene: -
j_gene: TRBJ1-2
len: 13
CDR3nt: TGTGCCAGCAGCTTACAAGGGAAGCGCGGCTACACCTTC
CDR3aa: CASSLQGKRGYTF

abundance: -
v_gene: TRBV7-9
d_gene: TRBD1
j_gene: TRBJ1-1
len: 15
CDR3nt: TGTGCCAGCAGCTTCGGACAGGGGGCGCAGAGTGAAGCTTTCTTT
CDR3aa: CASSFGQGAQSEAFF

abundance: -
v_gene: TRBV29-1
d_gene: -
j_gene: TRBJ1-2
len: 13
CDR3nt: TGCAGCGGGGATGTGGGGGGAAACTATGGCTACACCTTC
CDR3aa: CSGDVGGNYGYTF

abundance: -
v_gene: TRBV6-2/TRBV6-3
d_gene: TRBD1
j_gene: TRBJ1-4
len: 18
CDR3nt: TGTGCCAGCAGTTACTCGACGGGACAGGGGTTCTGGGTTGAAAAACTGTTTTTT
CDR3aa: CASSYSTGQGFWVEKLFF

abundance: many
v_gene: TRBV30
d_gene: -
j_gene: TRBJ1-5
len: 13
CDR3nt: TGTGCCTGGAGTACGGGGTTAGGACAGCCCCAGCATTTT
CDR3aa: CAWSTGLGQPQHF

abundance: -
v_gene: TRBV6-2/TRBV6-3
d_gene: TRBD2
j_gene: TRBJ2-5
len: 15
CDR3nt: TGTGCCAGCAGCCCTACGGGACTAGCTGAGAGGACCCAGTACTTC
CDR3aa: CASSPTGLAERTQYF

abundance: many
v_gene: TRBV20-1
d_gene: -
j_gene: TRBJ2-1
len: 15
CDR3nt: TGCAGTGCTACGCTAGCGCTGAGCTCCTACAATGAGCAGTTCTTC
CDR3aa: CSATLALSSYNEQFF

abundance: few
v_gene: TRBV5-1
d_gene: -
j_gene: TRBJ2-1
len: 16
CDR3nt: TGCGCCAGCAGCTTGGGACGGGATTCCCCCTACAATGAGCAGTTCTTC
CDR3aa: CASSLGRDSPYNEQFF

abundance: -
v_gene: TRBV3-1
d_gene: -
j_gene: TRBJ2-7
len: 16
CDR3nt: TGTGCCAGCAGCCTTGCTCCCAAGGCCAGAGGTTACGAGCAGTACTTC
CDR3aa: CASSLAPKARGYEQYF

abundance: few
v_gene: TRBV9
d_gene: TRBD2
j_gene: TRBJ2-1
len: 17
CDR3nt: TGTGCCAGCAGCGTGGGACCAGGGACTAGCGGGAGTGGAGAGCAGTTCTTC
CDR3aa: CASSVGPGTSGSGEQFF

abundance: many
v_gene: TRBV28
d_gene: -
j_gene: TRBJ1-2
len: 14
CDR3nt: TGTGCCAGCAGTTTAATTCAGGCCTACAATGGCTACACCTTC
CDR3aa: CASSLIQAYNGYTF

abundance: -
v_gene: TRBV20-1
d_gene: -
j_gene: TRBJ2-7
len: 14
CDR3nt: TGCAGTGCCCCCTCGGGACTGAGCTCCTACGAGCAGTACTTC
CDR3aa: CSAPSGLSSYEQYF

abundance: -
v_gene: TRBV20-1
d_gene: -
j_gene: TRBJ2-3
len: 13
CDR3nt: TGCAGTGCGATGAGGGCAGGAACAGATACGCAGTATTTT
CDR3aa: CSAMRAGTDTQYF

abundance: many
v_gene: TRBV12-3/TRBV12-4
d_gene: TRBD1
j_gene: TRBJ2-2
len: 17
CDR3nt: TGTGCCAGCAGTTTAAGCGCAGGGGGCGAATTCTCCGGGGAGCTGTTTTTT
CDR3aa: CASSLSAGGEFSGELFF

abundance: few
v_gene: TRBV2
d_gene: -
j_gene: TRBJ1-5
len: 18
CDR3nt: TGTGCCAGCAGTACGCATATCCTAGGGGGAGTAAGCAATCAGCCCCAGCATTTT
CDR3aa: CASSTHILGGVSNQPQHF

abundance: -
v_gene: TRBV19
d_gene: TRBD1
j_gene: TRBJ2-3
len: 15
CDR3nt: TGTGCCAGTAGTCAGGGGGCCGGAAGCACAGATACGCAGTATTTT
CDR3aa: CASSQGAGSTDTQYF

abundance: many
v_gene: TRBV7-2
d_gene: TRBD1
j_gene: TRBJ1-1
len: 17
CDR3nt: TGTGCCAGCAGCTTAGTAGGAGGGGGCGGAATGAACACTGAAGCTTTCTTT
CDR3aa: CASSLVGGGGMNTEAFF

abundance: -
v_gene: TRBV5-1
d_gene: TRBD1
j_gene: TRBJ2-5
len: 15
CDR3nt: TGCGCCAGCAGCAAAACAGGGGGCAGGGGGGAGACCCAGTACTTC
CDR3aa: CASSKTGGRGETQYF

abundance: -
v_gene: TRBV10-3
d_gene: TRBD2
j_gene: TRBJ2-7
len: 17
CDR3nt: TGTGCCATCAGTCCGAGTACTAGCGGGAGGGTCCCCTACGAGCAGTACTTC
CDR3aa: CAISPSTSGRVPYEQYF

abundance: -
v_gene: TRBV2
d_gene: -
j_gene: TRBJ1-2
len: 13
CDR3nt: TGTGCCAGCAGTGAGATGTGGGTGAGGGGCTACACCTTC
CDR3aa: CASSEMWVRGYTF

abundance: few
v_gene: TRBV7-2
d_gene: -
j_gene: TRBJ1-6
len: 14
CDR3nt: TGTGCCAGCAGCTTAGCACAGGGCATTTCACCCCTCCACTTT
CDR3aa: CASSLAQGISPLHF

abundance: many
v_gene: TRBV3-1
d_gene: -
j_gene: TRBJ2-1
len: 13
CDR3nt: TGTGCCAGCAGCCCGGGCCCAATGGGGGAGCAGTTCTTC
CDR3aa: CASSPGPMGEQFF